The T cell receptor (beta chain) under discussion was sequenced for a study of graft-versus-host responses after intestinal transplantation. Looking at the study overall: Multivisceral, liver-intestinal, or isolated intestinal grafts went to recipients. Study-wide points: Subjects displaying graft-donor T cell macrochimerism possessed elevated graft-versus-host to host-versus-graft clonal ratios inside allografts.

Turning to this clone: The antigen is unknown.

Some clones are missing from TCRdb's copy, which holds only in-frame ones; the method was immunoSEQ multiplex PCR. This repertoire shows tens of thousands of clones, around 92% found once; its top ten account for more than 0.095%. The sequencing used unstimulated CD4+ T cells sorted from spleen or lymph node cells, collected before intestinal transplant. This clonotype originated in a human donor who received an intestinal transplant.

This CDR3 is CASSLLGVDGYTF. The CDR3 bases are TGTGCCAGCAGCTTATTAGGGGTTGATGGCTACACCTTC. This sequence joins TRBV7-9 and TRBJ1-2; a possible D gene is TRBD1 (5 bases). Germline V CDR1 and CDR2: SEHNR, FQNEAQ (reference sequence). Trimming took off 2 bases at V and 6 bases at J, with 10 bases between the two ends. The CDR3 runs to 13 residues.